Below, one T cell receptor beta chain is given with its context. Its target is unknown. These data belong to a study of cytomegalovirus exposure and HLA in healthy donors. Study-wide results and caveats: CMV serostatus was the sole immune exposure information available. Versus the roughly 640-donor mean, an Asian-associated ancestry cluster reportedly showed fewer N-insertions in a later analysis. The study found most TCR sequences rare, yet found some public TCRs in many donors.

PCR amplification relied on 60 Vbeta primers (plus 13 Jbeta primers). Sequenced by immunoSEQ multiplex PCR; TCRdb stores in-frame clones only, minus some. The sample lists around 100,000 clones, around 76% occurring once. This TCR was recovered from a woman aged 55-75 years in good health and CMV-seropositive. The sample consisted of PBMCs.

The CDR3 bases are TGTGCCAGCACGGGACAGGGTTACAATGAGCAGTTCTTC. Protein: CASTGQGYNEQFF. The rearrangement links TRBV2 to TRBJ2-1; TRBD1 matches at 9 bases. The CDR3 has 13 amino acids. CDR1 is SNHLY and CDR2 is FYNNEI in the germline V gene. With 7 bases clipped from V and 4 bases from J, the junction kept 2 bases outside the gene matches.